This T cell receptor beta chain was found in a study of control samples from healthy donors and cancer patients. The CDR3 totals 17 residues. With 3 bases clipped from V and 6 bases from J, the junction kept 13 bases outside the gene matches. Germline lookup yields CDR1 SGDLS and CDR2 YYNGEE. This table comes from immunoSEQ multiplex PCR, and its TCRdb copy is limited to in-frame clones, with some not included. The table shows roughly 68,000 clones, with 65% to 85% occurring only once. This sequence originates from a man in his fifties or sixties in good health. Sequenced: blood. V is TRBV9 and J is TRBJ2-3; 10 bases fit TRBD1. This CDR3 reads CASSEPGTGVRSDTQYF. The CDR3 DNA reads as TGTGCCAGCAGCGAACCCGGGACAGGGGTACGGTCGGATACGCAGTATTTT.